The sequence of this T cell receptor beta chain was determined in a study of blood T cell repertoires in COVID-19. The CDR3 is 17 residues long. Patients of the Seattle cohort, enrolled during active infection, were followed longitudinally. The authors' processing: It was from reference gene primer amplification that nucleated cell counts were estimated. Repertoires were generated with immunoSEQ multiplex PCR, while TCRdb's copy carries only in-frame clones and drops some. V and J calls and clone size are copied from that table; D and trimming were computed from the DNA. The sample holds 200,000 to 300,000 clones, more than 85% seen once.

The sample comprised peripheral blood. This receptor was identified in a woman aged 55 to 70 with COVID-19, enrolled during active disease. The V and J genes are TRBV21-1 and TRBJ1-5. TRBV21-1 is an annotated pseudogene. CDR3 nucleotides: TGTGCCAGCAGCAGACGAAGACTTACCCATAGCAATCAGCCCCAGCATTTT. Its protein is CASSRRRLTHSNQPQHF.